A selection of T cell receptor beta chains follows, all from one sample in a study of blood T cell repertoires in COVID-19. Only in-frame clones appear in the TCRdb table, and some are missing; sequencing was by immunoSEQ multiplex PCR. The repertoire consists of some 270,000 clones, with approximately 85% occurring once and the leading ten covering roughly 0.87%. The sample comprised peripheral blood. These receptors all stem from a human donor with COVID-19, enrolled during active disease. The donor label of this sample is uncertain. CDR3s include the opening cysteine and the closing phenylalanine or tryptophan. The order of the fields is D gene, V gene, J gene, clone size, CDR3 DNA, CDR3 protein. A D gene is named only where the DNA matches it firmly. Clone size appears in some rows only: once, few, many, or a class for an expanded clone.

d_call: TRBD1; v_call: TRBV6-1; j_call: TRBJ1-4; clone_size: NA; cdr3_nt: TGTGCCAGCAGTGTACAGGGGGTTCATAGGACTAATGAAAAACTGTTTTTT; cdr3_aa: CASSVQGVHRTNEKLFF
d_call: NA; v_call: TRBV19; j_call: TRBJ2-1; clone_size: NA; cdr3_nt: TGTGCCAGTAGTATCTCTTCTAGCGCTGGTGAGCAGTTCTTC; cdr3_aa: CASSISSSAGEQFF
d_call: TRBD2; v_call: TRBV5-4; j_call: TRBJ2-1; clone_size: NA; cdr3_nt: TGTGCCAGCAGCTTGGAGATGAGCGGGAGAGGGAATGAGCAGTTCTTC; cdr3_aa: CASSLEMSGRGNEQFF
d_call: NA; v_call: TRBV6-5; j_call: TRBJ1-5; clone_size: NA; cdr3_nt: TGTGCCAGCAGTTACGGCGGGGCAAGGCAGCCCCAGCATTTT; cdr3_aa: CASSYGGARQPQHF
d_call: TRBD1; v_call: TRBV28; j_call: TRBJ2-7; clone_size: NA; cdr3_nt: TGTGCCAGCAGTTTTGGTTTCGGGACAGGACGCGTCTACGAGCAGTACTTC; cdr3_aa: CASSFGFGTGRVYEQYF
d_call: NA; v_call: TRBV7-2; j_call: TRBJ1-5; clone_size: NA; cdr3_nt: TGTGCCAGCAGCTCACAGGGACCGGGTCAGCCCCAGCATTTT; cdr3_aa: CASSSQGPGQPQHF
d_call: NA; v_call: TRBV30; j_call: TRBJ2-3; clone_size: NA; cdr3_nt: TGTGCCTGGAGTCACGGGGAAGGCACAGATACGCAGTATTTT; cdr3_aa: CAWSHGEGTDTQYF
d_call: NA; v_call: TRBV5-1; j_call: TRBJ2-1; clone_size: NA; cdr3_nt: TGCGCCAGCAGCTTGGAGGGGCTGGGGTACAATGAGCAGTTCTTC; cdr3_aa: CASSLEGLGYNEQFF
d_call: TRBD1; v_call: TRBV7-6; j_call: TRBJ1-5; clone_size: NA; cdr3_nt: TGTGCCAGCAGCCCCGGTGCAGGGGGTAGTAGTCAGCCCCAGCATTTT; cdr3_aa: CASSPGAGGSSQPQHF
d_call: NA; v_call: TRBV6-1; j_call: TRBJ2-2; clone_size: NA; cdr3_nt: TGTGCCAGCAGTGAAGCGCCGGGCTCGGGGACCGGGGAGCTGTTTTTT; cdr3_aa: CASSEAPGSGTGELFF
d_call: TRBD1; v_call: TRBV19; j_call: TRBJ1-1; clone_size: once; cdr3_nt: TGTGCCAGTAGTGTGGACAGGGGGATCGCTGAAGCTTTCTTT; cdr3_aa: CASSVDRGIAEAFF
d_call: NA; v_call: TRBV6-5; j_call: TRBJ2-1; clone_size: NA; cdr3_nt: TGTGCCAGCAGTCGTCACAATGAGCAGTTCTTC; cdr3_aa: CASSRHNEQFF
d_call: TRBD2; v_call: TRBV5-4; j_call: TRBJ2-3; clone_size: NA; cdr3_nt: TGTGCCAGCAGCCAGCGGGAGATGGGAGGAGATACGCAGTATTTT; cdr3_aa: CASSQREMGGDTQYF
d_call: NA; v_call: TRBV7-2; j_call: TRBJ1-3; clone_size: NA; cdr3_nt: TGTGCCAGCAGCTTTCTCAGGGATTCTGGAAACACCATATATTTT; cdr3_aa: CASSFLRDSGNTIYF
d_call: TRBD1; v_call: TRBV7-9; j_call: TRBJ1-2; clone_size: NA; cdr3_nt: TGTGCCAGCAGCTTAATCCGTGGCGGGACAGGGGGTTATGGCTACACCTTC; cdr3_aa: CASSLIRGGTGGYGYTF
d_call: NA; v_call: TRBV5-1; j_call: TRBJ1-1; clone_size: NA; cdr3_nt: TGCGCCAGCAGCTTGGGCGGGGACACTGAAGCTTTCTTT; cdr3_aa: CASSLGGDTEAFF
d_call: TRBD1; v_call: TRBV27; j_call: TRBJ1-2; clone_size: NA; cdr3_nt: TGTGCCAGCAGTCGGACAGGGGAAGGCTACACCTTC; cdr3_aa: CASSRTGEGYTF
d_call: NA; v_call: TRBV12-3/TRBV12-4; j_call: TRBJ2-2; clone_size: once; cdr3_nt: TGTGCCAGCAGTTTTACCCGGGGGGAGCTGTTTTTT; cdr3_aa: CASSFTRGELFF
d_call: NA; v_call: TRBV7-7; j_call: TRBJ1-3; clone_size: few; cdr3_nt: TGTGCTAGCAGCTTTGGCCCAGACAGCGGAAACACCATATATTTT; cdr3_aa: CASSFGPDSGNTIYF
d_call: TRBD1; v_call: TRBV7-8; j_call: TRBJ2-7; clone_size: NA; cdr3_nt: TGTGCCAGCAGCTTAGCGGGACAGCTATACGAGCAGTACTTC; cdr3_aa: CASSLAGQLYEQYF
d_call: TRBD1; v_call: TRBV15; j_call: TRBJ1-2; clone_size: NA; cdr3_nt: TGTGCCACCAGCAGAGATCGCCCCCGGACAGGCTATGGCTACACCTTC; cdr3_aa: CATSRDRPRTGYGYTF
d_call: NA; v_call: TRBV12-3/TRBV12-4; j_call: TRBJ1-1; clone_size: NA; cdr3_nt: TGTGCCAGCGGGTACAGGGAGAACACTGAAGCTTTCTTT; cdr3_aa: CASGYRENTEAFF
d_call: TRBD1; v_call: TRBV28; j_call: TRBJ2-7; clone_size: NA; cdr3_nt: TGTGCCAGCACCCTAGGGACAGAAATTTTTGACGAGCAGTACTTC; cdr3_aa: CASTLGTEIFDEQYF
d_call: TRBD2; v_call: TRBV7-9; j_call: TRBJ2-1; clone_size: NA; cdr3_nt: TGTGCCAGCAGCTTAAGACTAGCGGGAGGTAATGAGCAGTTCTTC; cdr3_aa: CASSLRLAGGNEQFF
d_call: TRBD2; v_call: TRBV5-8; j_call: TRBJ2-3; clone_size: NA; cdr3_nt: TGTGCCAGCAGCTTCGGACTAGCGGGAGTGGATACGCAGTATTTT; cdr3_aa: CASSFGLAGVDTQYF
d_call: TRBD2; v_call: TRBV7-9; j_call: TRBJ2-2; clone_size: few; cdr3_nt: TGTGCCAGCAGCTCAGCGGGAGGGCTGACCGGGGAGCTGTTTTTT; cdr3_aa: CASSSAGGLTGELFF
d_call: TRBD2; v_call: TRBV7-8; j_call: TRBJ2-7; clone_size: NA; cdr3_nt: TGTGCCAGCAGCGGGACTAGCGGAGGCCACTACGAGCAGTACTTC; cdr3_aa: CASSGTSGGHYEQYF
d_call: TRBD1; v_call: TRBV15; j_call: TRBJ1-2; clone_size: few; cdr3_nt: TGTGCCACCAGCGCTCGGGACAGGGGTCGGAGGGGCTACACCTTC; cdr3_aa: CATSARDRGRRGYTF
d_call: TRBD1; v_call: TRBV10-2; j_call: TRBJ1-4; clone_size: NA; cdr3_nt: TGCGCCAGCAGTGACGACAGGGGCGAGAATGAAAAACTGTTTTTT; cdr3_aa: CASSDDRGENEKLFF
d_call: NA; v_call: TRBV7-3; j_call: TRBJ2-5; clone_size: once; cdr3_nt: TGTGCCAGCAGCCCTCGAGGGCGGAGTCAAGAGACCCAGTACTTC; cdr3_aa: CASSPRGRSQETQYF
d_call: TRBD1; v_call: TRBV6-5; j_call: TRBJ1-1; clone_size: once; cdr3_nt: TGTGCCAGCAGCCGGGACAGCATCGAAGCTTTCTTT; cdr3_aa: CASSRDSIEAFF
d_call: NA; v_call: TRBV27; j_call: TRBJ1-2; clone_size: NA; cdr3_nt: TGTGCCAGCAGCAGAAAGACAGAGTCTAACTATGGCTACACCTTC; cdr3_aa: CASSRKTESNYGYTF
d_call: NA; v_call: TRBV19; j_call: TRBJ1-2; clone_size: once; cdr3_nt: TGTGCCAGTAGTATAAGGGGCGGGGGCGCAGAGGCGGCAGCGTATGGCTACACCTTC; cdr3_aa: CASSIRGGGAEAAAYGYTF
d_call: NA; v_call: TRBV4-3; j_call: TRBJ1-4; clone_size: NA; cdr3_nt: TGCGCCAGCAGCCAACGTCCCGCGCGGTCTAATGAAAAACTGTTTTTT; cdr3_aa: CASSQRPARSNEKLFF
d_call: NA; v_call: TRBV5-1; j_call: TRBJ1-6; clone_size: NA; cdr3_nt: TGCGCCAGCAGCTTCCGGGGTCAAAATTCACCCCTCCACTTT; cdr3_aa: CASSFRGQNSPLHF
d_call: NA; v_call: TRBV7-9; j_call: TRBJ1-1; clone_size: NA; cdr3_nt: TGTGCCAGCAGCCCCGACGGGAACGCTGAAGCTTTCTTT; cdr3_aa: CASSPDGNAEAFF
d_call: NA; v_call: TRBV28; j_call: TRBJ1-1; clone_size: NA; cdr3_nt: TGTGCCAGCAGGGCGGACATTTCGAACACTGAAGCTTTCTTT; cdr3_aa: CASRADISNTEAFF
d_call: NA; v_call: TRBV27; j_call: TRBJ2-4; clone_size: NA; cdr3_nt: TGTGCCAGCAGTTTACGGGCAGGGGGGTTCCAAAACATTCAGTACTTC; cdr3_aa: CASSLRAGGFQNIQYF
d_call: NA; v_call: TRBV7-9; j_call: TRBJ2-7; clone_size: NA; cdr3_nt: TGTGCCAGCAGCGCCCGTTTCAGGGGCCACGAGCAGTACTTC; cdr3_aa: CASSARFRGHEQYF
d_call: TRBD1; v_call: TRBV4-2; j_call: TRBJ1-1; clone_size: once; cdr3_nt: TGTGCCAGCAGCCAAGATACAGGGGGCACGGAGACTGAAGCTTTCTTT; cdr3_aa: CASSQDTGGTETEAFF
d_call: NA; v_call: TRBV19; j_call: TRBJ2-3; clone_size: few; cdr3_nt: TGTGCCAGTAGTACCAGGCGGGAAAGCACAGATACGCAGTATTTT; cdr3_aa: CASSTRRESTDTQYF
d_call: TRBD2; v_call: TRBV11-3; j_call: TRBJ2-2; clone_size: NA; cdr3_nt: TGTGCCAGCAGCCCAGGGACTAGCTTAAACACCGGGGAGCTGTTTTTT; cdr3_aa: CASSPGTSLNTGELFF